The clone carrying this T cell receptor beta chain was picked up one time. Its specificity is not known. V shed 5 bases, J shed 0 bases, and the junction held 9 bases outside the gene matches. The CDR3 has 16 amino acids. The germline V gene encodes CDR1 SNHLY and CDR2 FYNNEI. A multiplex PCR was run with 60 Vbeta primers and 13 Jbeta primers. Only in-frame clones appear in the TCRdb table, and some are missing; sequencing was by immunoSEQ multiplex PCR. The repertoire holds some 180,000 clones, with 78% as singletons. The source of the sample is a study of cytomegalovirus exposure and HLA in healthy donors. Study background: Samples from HLA-typed donors yielded 85 million to 95 million unique TCRs in an early data release. Findings and limits, study-wide: According to the study, roughly 180 TCR beta chains were cytomegalovirus-associated. Reports described diagnosis of cytomegalovirus status by the classifier as highly specific and sensitive.

The receptor was derived from a female donor in good health and CMV-seronegative. Sequencing was carried out using PBMCs. The chain has TRBV2 and TRBJ1-1, with TRBD1 matching 7 bases. CDR3 protein: CASSQTPTGMNTEAFF. For the CDR3, the DNA is TGTGCCAGCAGTCAAACCCCGACAGGGATGAACACTGAAGCTTTCTTT. Based on the CDR3 plus reference TRBV2 and TRBJ1-1, the full variable domain is EPEVTQTPSHQVTQMGQEVILRCVPISNHLYFYWYRQILGQKVEFLVSFYNNEISEKSEIFDDQFSVERPDGSNFTLKIRSTKLEDSAMYFCASSQTPTGMNTEAFFGQGTRLTVV.